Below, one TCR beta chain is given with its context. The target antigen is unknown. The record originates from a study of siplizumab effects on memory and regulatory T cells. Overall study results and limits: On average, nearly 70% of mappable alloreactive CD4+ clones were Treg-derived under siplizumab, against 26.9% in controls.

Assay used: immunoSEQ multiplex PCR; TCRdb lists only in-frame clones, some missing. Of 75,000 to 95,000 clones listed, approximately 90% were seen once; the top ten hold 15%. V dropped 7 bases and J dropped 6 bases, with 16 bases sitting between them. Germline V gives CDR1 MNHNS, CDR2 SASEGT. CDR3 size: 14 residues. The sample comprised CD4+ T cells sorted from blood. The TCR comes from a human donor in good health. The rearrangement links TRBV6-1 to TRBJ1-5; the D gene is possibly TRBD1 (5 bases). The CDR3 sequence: CASKGWQLGQPQHF. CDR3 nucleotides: TGTGCCAGCAAGGGGTGGCAGCTTGGTCAGCCCCAGCATTTT.